This T cell receptor beta chain comes out of a study of blood T cell repertoires in COVID-19. Per the authors' pipeline: Amplification from reference gene primers served as the basis for estimated nucleated cell counts. The method was immunoSEQ multiplex PCR; TCRdb's version includes in-frame clones alone and lacks a portion of them. V, J and clone size derive from that table, while D and trimming were established from the DNA sequence. The sample lists around 250,000 clones; about 80% were seen once. Participants' own reports of clinical history determined their cohort assignment. V gave up 5 bases and J gave up 4 bases; unmatched junction bases: 8. The CDR3 has 15 residues. Germline lookup yields CDR1 SGHAT and CDR2 FQNNGV.

The rearrangement links TRBV11-2 to TRBJ1-2; 9 bases agree with TRBD1. Specimen: PBMCs or T cells enriched from blood (not recorded which). The origin of this receptor is a man younger than 40 with acute COVID-19. In DNA, the CDR3 is TGTGCCAGCAGCCCACGGACAGGGGCCAGCTATGGCTACACCTTC. Its protein product is CASSPRTGASYGYTF.